Frequency places the clone carrying this TCR beta chain as medium-sized. Tens of thousands of genome equivalents of blood DNA were amplified for TRB. These data are taken from a study of T cell clusters in autoimmune cytopenias. One tube held mixed TRB-A and TRB-B primer pools for touch-down PCR. With the multiplex PCR reads reprocessed, TCRdb shows one record per CDR3 protein and no DNA. The table counts about 2,800 distinct CDR3 sequences; approximately 9.3% lies in the top ten. The CDR3 is made up of 12 amino acids. The germline gives CDR1 SQVTM, CDR2 ANQGSEA. Specimen: peripheral blood. The rearrangement uses TRBV29-1 and TRBJ1-1. This TCR came from a human donor with an autoimmune cytopenia or autoimmune hepatitis (not recorded which). The CDR3 loop is CSVEQMNTEAFF. The full variable domain, its missing parts supplied by reference TRBV29-1 and TRBJ1-1, is SAVISQKPSRDICQRGTSLTIQCQVDSQVTMMFWYRQQPGQSLTLIATANQGSEATYESGFVIDKFPISRPNLTFSTLTVSNMSPEDSSIYLCSVEQMNTEAFFGQGTRLTVV.